The rows below give T cell receptor beta chains drawn from one sample of a study of cytomegalovirus exposure and HLA in healthy donors. The repertoire was sequenced with immunoSEQ multiplex PCR; TCRdb's copy has only in-frame clones and lacks some. The sample has some 85,000 clones, approximately 88% seen once; the top ten hold roughly 2%. Sequencing was performed on PBMCs. The receptors originated from a man younger than 30 in good health and CMV-seronegative. Each CDR3 is given with its conserved first and last residue. The D gene is left open where the match is weak. Rows give clone size only sometimes, using once, few, many, or a class for an expanded clone.

cdr3_length j_call d_call v_call clone_size cdr3_aa cdr3_nt
14 TRBJ1-1 NA TRBV9 NA CASSGGGRNTEAFF TGTGCCAGCAGCGGAGGCGGAAGAAACACTGAAGCTTTCTTT
16 TRBJ2-5 TRBD1 TRBV11-3 NA CASSSARDSRQETQYF TGTGCCAGCAGCTCGGCTCGGGACAGTAGGCAAGAGACCCAGTACTTC
15 TRBJ2-2 TRBD2 TRBV6-1 NA CASRLAGVNTGELFF TGTGCCAGCAGACTAGCGGGAGTAAACACCGGGGAGCTGTTTTTT
13 TRBJ2-7 TRBD2 TRBV29-1 NA CSVLSGRDYEQYF TGCAGCGTACTAAGCGGGAGGGACTACGAGCAGTACTTC
16 TRBJ2-1 TRBD1 TRBV4-3 NA CASSQDDGTGRNEQFF TGCGCCAGCAGCCAAGATGACGGGACAGGGCGAAATGAGCAGTTCTTC
18 TRBJ2-6 TRBD1 TRBV7-9 once CASSLMGRGLSGANVLTF TGTGCCAGCAGCTTAATGGGCAGGGGGCTCTCTGGGGCCAACGTCCTGACTTTC
17 TRBJ2-1 TRBD2 TRBV18 NA CASSPGLAESSYNEQFF TGTGCCAGCTCACCTGGACTAGCGGAGAGCTCCTACAATGAGCAGTTCTTC
15 TRBJ1-5 NA TRBV6-1 once CASSEDRASNQPQHF TGTGCCAGCAGTGAAGACAGGGCGAGCAATCAGCCCCAGCATTTT
15 TRBJ2-1 TRBD2 TRBV7-9 NA CASSFYSGRAPEQFF TGTGCCAGCAGCTTCTATAGCGGGAGAGCCCCCGAGCAGTTCTTC
18 TRBJ2-4 TRBD1 TRBV27 few CASSPRQGVVVAKNIQYF TGTGCCAGCAGTCCCCGACAGGGCGTCGTGGTAGCCAAAAACATTCAGTACTTC
14 TRBJ2-4 TRBD2 TRBV7-3 few CASSLNAGGNIQYF TGTGCCAGCAGCTTAAATGCGGGGGGAAACATTCAGTACTTC
12 TRBJ1-2 NA TRBV29-1 NA CSVGMGASGYTF TGCAGCGTTGGGATGGGGGCGAGCGGCTACACCTTC
13 TRBJ2-7 NA TRBV5-1 once CASSSTGWDEQYF TGCGCCAGCAGCTCGACAGGCTGGGACGAGCAGTACTTC
15 TRBJ1-6 TRBD1 TRBV19 NA CASTPGGSYNSPLHF TGTGCCAGTACCCCAGGGGGCTCCTATAATTCACCCCTCCACTTT
17 TRBJ2-1 TRBD1 TRBV4-3 NA CASSHGWDSEVNNEQFF TGCGCCAGCAGCCATGGATGGGACAGCGAAGTTAACAATGAGCAGTTCTTC
14 TRBJ1-2 TRBD1 TRBV4-3 NA CASSYDRADYGYTF TGCGCCAGCAGCTATGACAGGGCAGACTATGGCTACACCTTC
14 TRBJ2-7 TRBD1 TRBV12-5 NA CASGLGGTGDEQYF TGTGCTAGTGGTTTGGGCGGGACAGGGGACGAGCAGTACTTC
13 TRBJ2-7 NA TRBV25-1 NA CATTARASREQYF TGTGCCACCACGGCCAGGGCCTCAAGGGAGCAGTACTTC
18 TRBJ2-3 TRBD2 TRBV6-8 once CASSSGTSGDSSTDTQYF TGTGCCAGCAGCTCCGGGACTAGCGGAGACTCTAGCACAGATACGCAGTATTTT
13 TRBJ1-2 TRBD1 TRBV7-3 NA CASSTGAHYGYTF TGTGCCAGCAGCACAGGGGCTCACTATGGCTACACCTTC
14 TRBJ2-2 TRBD1 TRBV6-5 NA CASSFRGRTGELFF TGTGCCAGCAGCTTCAGGGGGCGAACCGGGGAGCTGTTTTTT
13 TRBJ2-7 NA TRBV28 NA CASTWALPYEQYF TGTGCCAGCACGTGGGCACTCCCCTACGAGCAGTACTTC
15 TRBJ2-3 TRBD2 TRBV19 NA CASSLLAGSTDTQYF TGTGCCAGTAGTCTTCTAGCGGGGAGCACAGATACGCAGTATTTT
14 TRBJ2-7 NA TRBV7-2 NA CASSSDKGLYEQYF TGTGCCAGCAGCTCGGACAAGGGATTATACGAGCAGTACTTC
14 TRBJ1-1 TRBD1 TRBV7-9 NA CASTTQGASTEAFF TGTGCCAGCACCACACAGGGGGCGTCCACTGAAGCTTTCTTT